This TCR beta chain was sequenced during a study of molecular identifiers for immune sequencing clone quantification. TCRdb fed the PCR reads into MiXCR, producing one record per CDR3 protein. Seen here are 550,000 to 750,000 distinct CDR3 sequences, approximately 20% observed once, and the top ten hold roughly 0.83%. CDR1 is LNHDA, CDR2 SQIVND, per germline (reference sequence). The CDR3 has 15 residues. With respect to this clonotype: A read error may produce the germline difference seen at one junction end.

The chain combines TRBV19 with TRBJ2-7, with a tentative D call TRBD2 (6 bases). The sample was naive CD8+ T cells from blood, with Jurkat cell RNA spiked in. The subset here: FACS-sorted CD8+CD4-CCR7+CD45RA+ naive T cells. The receptor was derived from a human donor in good health. Some libraries in this study had Jurkat cell RNA spiked in. The CDR3 nucleotides are TGTGCCAGTAGTATAGTGCCGGGGGATAGCTACGAGCAGCACTTC. Protein sequence: CASSIVPGDSYEQHF.